The 11 T cell receptor beta chains reported below all come from one sample, sequenced in a study of cytomegalovirus exposure and HLA in healthy donors. The study ran its PCR with 60 Vbeta and 13 Jbeta primers. The assay was immunoSEQ multiplex PCR, and TCRdb's table has in-frame clones only and misses some. Altogether about 300,000 clones are present, 86% being singletons, with the ten largest covering less than 4.5%. The sample consisted of PBMCs. The source of these receptors is a man aged 40-49 years in good health and CMV-seropositive.

V and J are TRBV6-5 and TRBJ2-1, with 8 bases identical to TRBD2. J was trimmed by 8 bases and V by 4 bases; bases with no gene match: 10. This CDR3 has 15 residues. Per the germline V gene, CDR1 is MNHEY and CDR2 is SVGAGI. In nucleotides, the CDR3 is TGTGCCAGCAGTTCTCCCGGGACTAGGGTCTATGAGCAGTTCTTC. Translation gives CASSSPGTRVYEQFF.

The CDR3, as DNA: TGTGCCAGCAGTTTTAGGACAGGCCGAAATTCTGGGGCCAACGTCCTGACTTTC. As protein: CASSFRTGRNSGANVLTF. This chain joins TRBV28 and TRBJ2-6, with 7 positions matching TRBD1. Germline values: CDR1 MDHEN, CDR2 SYDVKM. The CDR3 extends over 18 amino acids. V gave up 3 bases and J gave up 1 base; unmatched junction bases: 9. The full variable domain, in which reference TRBV28 and TRBJ2-6 provide the parts outside the CDR3, is DVKVTQSSRYLVKRTGEKVFLECVQDMDHENMFWYRQDPGLGLRLIYFSYDVKMKEKGDIPEGYSVSREKKERFSLILESASTNQTSMYLCASSFRTGRNSGANVLTFGAGSRLTVL.

The rearrangement links TRBV11-1 to TRBJ1-5; D possibly corresponds to TRBD1 (5 bases). The CDR3 totals 14 residues. Germline assignment: CDR1 SGHAT and CDR2 FQDESV (reference sequence). Deletions cut 3 bases from V and 6 bases from J, with 12 bases between. The CDR3 spells CASSFKQGRQPQHF. The CDR3 coding sequence is TGTGCCAGCAGCTTCAAGCAGGGTCGTCAGCCCCAGCATTTT.

The chain combines TRBV10-3 with TRBJ1-5; TRBD1 is a possible D gene (5 bases). Per germline, CDR1 ENHRY and CDR2 SYGVKD. Trimming removed 6 bases from V and 5 bases from J, with 11 bases in between. The CDR3 runs 13 residues. CDR3 sequence (DNA): TGTGCCATCAGAGCTACAGGAGATCAGCCCCAGCATTTT. This sequence encodes CAIRATGDQPQHF.

The chain employs TRBV29-1 and TRBJ1-4; possibly TRBD1 for D (5 bases). The CDR3 covers 14 residues. CDR1 and CDR2 from the germline V gene are SQVTM and ANQGSEA. V shed 7 bases and J shed 0 bases, with 12 bases lying between them. CDR3 region: CSALSGATNEKLFF. CDR3 coding DNA: TGCAGCGCCTTGTCGGGGGCAACTAATGAAAAACTGTTTTTT. Full variable domain (outside the CDR3, taken from reference TRBV29-1 and TRBJ1-4): SAVISQKPSRDICQRGTSLTIQCQVDSQVTMMFWYRQQPGQSLTLIATANQGSEATYESGFVIDKFPISRPNLTFSTLTVSNMSPEDSSIYLCSALSGATNEKLFFGSGTQLSVL.

The chain recombines TRBV7-3 with TRBJ2-1; 9 nucleotides align to TRBD2. Trimming removed 0 bases from V and 8 bases from J; junction bases left unmatched: 5. CDR3 length equals 15 residues. Germline assignment: CDR1 SGHTA and CDR2 FQGTGA. The CDR3 reads CASSLTSGSYHEQFF. The CDR3, as DNA: TGTGCCAGCAGCTTAACTAGCGGGAGTTACCATGAGCAGTTCTTC.

The gene calls are TRBV5-4 and TRBJ2-5; the match to TRBD2 covers 10 bases. The J call may not be correct, given that the DNA end is closer to TRBJ2-7. This CDR3 is built from 15 residues. Germline CDR1 reads SGHNT; CDR2 reads YYREEE (reference sequence). The CDR3 protein is CASSYGTSEGYEQYF. DNA for the CDR3: TGTGCCAGCAGCTACGGGACTAGCGAGGGCTACGAGCAGTACTTC.

The CDR3 region has the DNA TGTGCCAGCAGTGACAGGGGGCTGAGGTACGAGCAGTACTTC. Protein sequence: CASSDRGLRYEQYF. V is TRBV27 and J is TRBJ2-7, with 10 bases aligning to TRBD1. Losses at the gene ends were 5 bases for V and 4 bases for J; bases not matched to a gene: 5. Per the germline V gene, CDR1 is MNHEY and CDR2 is SMNVEV (reference sequence). CDR3 size: 14 residues.

The rearrangement uses TRBV14 and TRBJ2-7; TRBD1 agrees at 7 bases. The CDR3 loop spans 15 amino acids. Per the germline V gene, CDR1 is SGHDN and CDR2 is FVKESK. The V and J ends lost 0 bases and 0 bases, in that order; junction bases with no gene match: 2. Here the CDR3 DNA reads TGTGCCAGCAGCCAAGATGCAGGGGGCTCCTACGAGCAGTACTTC. Residues: CASSQDAGGSYEQYF.

The V call is TRBV28, the J call TRBJ2-7, with a possible D match to TRBD2 (6 bases). Germline values: CDR1 MDHEN, CDR2 SYDVKM. Between the trimmed V and J ends, which lost 9 bases and 4 bases, there was a span of 34 bases. CDR3 length: 19 residues. CDR3 DNA sequence: TGTGCCAGTGGGCCCGGCGTGATTTCGGGAGTGCACATTCTTTACGAGCAGTACTTC. It is translated as CASGPGVISGVHILYEQYF. Supplemented by reference TRBV28 and TRBJ2-7, the full variable domain reads DVKVTQSSRYLVKRTGEKVFLECVQDMDHENMFWYRQDPGLGLRLIYFSYDVKMKEKGDIPEGYSVSREKKERFSLILESASTNQTSMYLCASGPGVISGVHILYEQYFGPGTRLTVT.

A word on this clone: One junction end disagrees with the germline gene, perhaps due to a read error. V and J are TRBV7-9 and TRBJ1-1; TRBD1 is a possible D gene (6 bases). CDR1 and CDR2 (germline): SEHNR, FQNEAQ (reference sequence). The CDR3 totals 12 residues. This chain's CDR3 is CSSSLTGREAFF. The CDR3, as DNA: TGTTCCAGCAGCCTCACAGGGCGTGAAGCTTTCTTT.